This record covers a single T cell receptor (beta chain). The target antigen is unknown. These data originate in a study of T cells after posttransplantation cyclophosphamide. Germline V lookup: CDR1 SNHLY, CDR2 FYNNEI. The CDR3 runs 14 residues. V shed 3 bases and J 7 bases; nucleotides not matched to a gene: 4. Study-wide results and caveats: Blood and skin or GI T cell repertoires showed limited TRB overlap. Recipient CMV seropositivity and CMV reactivation strongly tracked TRB clonality. Donor CD8+ memory clones often dominated recipient blood repertoires at later times.

Cells defined as naive were viable CD3+CD4+ or CD3+CD8+ and CCR7+CD45RA+CD45RO-CD95-CD27+CD28+. The related graft donor's blood sample was taken on the day of bone marrow donation. Sequencing was performed with immunoSEQ multiplex PCR; in TCRdb, only in-frame clones are kept and a portion is missing. The sample includes about 30,000 clones, 91% of them seen just once. Sequencing was performed on naive CD4+ T cells sorted from blood. The receptor was isolated from a young man in good health and a related stem cell transplant donor. V is TRBV2 and J is TRBJ2-7; 12 bases agree with TRBD2. The CDR3, as DNA: TGTGCCAGCAGTGAGCTAGCGGGGGGGCGTGAGCAGTACTTC. Amino acids: CASSELAGGREQYF.